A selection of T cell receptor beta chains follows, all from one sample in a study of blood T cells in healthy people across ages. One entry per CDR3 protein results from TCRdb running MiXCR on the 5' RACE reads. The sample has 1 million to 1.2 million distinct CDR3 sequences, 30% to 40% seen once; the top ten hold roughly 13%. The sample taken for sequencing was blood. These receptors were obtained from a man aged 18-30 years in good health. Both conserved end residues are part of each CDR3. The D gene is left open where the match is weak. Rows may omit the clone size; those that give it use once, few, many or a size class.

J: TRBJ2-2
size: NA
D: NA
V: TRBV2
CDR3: CATRSDALISGGELFF
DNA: TGTGCCACCCGATCGGACGCCTTGATATCTGGCGGGGAGCTGTTTTTT

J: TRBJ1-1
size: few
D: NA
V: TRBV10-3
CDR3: CAISRTLTEAFF
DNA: TGTGCCATCAGTAGGACCCTCACTGAAGCTTTCTTT

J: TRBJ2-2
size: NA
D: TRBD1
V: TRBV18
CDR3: CASSQTGPMNTGELFF
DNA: TGTGCCAGCTCACAGACAGGGCCCATGAACACCGGGGAGCTGTTTTTT

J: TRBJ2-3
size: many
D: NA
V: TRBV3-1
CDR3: CASSQEYNRDTQYF
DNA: TGTGCCAGCAGCCAAGAGTATAACCGAGATACGCAGTATTTT

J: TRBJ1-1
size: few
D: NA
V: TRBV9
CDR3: CASSAATENTEAFF
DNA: TGTGCCAGCAGCGCTGCGACAGAGAACACTGAAGCTTTCTTT

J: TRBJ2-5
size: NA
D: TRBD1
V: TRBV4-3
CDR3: CASSRETGVKETQYF
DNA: TGCGCCAGCAGCCGCGAGACAGGGGTTAAGGAGACCCAGTACTTC

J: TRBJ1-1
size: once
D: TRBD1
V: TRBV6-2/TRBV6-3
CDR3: CASGLTGVTEAFF
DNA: TGTGCCAGCGGATTAACAGGGGTCACTGAAGCTTTCTTT

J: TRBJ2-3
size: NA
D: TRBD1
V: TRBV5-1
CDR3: CASSPDRVADTQYF
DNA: TGCGCCAGCAGCCCGGACAGGGTTGCGGATACGCAGTATTTT

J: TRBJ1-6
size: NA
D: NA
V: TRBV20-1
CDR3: CSARRGALNSPLHF
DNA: TGCAGTGCTAGACGGGGGGCTCTTAATTCACCCCTCCACTTT

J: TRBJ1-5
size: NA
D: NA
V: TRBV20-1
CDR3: CSASNGNQPQHF
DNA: TGCAGTGCTAGCAACGGGAATCAGCCCCAGCATTTT

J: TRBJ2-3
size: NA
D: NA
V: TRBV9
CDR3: CASSVDRDTTTDTQYF
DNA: TGTGCCAGCAGCGTAGATCGGGACACCACCACAGATACGCAGTATTTT

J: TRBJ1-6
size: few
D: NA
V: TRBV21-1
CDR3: CASSKRQTLGQGSPLHF
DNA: TGTGCCAGCAGCAAAAGGCAAACCTTAGGACAGGGATCACCCCTCCACTTT

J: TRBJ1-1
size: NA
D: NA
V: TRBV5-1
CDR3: CASSPGQDLNTEAFF
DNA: TGCGCCAGCAGCCCCGGACAAGACTTGAACACTGAAGCTTTCTTT

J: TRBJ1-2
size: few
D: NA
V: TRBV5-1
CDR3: CASSDRLNYGYTF
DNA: TGCGCCAGTTCTGACAGGCTTAACTATGGCTACACCTTC

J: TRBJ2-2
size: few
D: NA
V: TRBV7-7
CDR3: CASSPREANTGELFF
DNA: TGTGCTAGCAGCCCACGGGAAGCGAACACCGGGGAGCTGTTTTTT

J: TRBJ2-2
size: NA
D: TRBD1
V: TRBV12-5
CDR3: CASGLPGTGIPGELFF
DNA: TGTGCTAGTGGCTTACCTGGGACAGGGATTCCCGGGGAGCTGTTTTTT

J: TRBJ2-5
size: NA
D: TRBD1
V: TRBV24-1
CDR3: CATSDTGGKQYF
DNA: TGTGCCACCAGTGATACAGGGGGGAAGCAGTACTTC

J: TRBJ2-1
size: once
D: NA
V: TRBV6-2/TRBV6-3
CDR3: CASRIRTGSSYEQFF
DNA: TGTGCCAGCAGGATACGCACAGGGAGCTCCTACGAGCAGTTCTTC

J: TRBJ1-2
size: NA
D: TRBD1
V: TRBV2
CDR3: CASSAPVGGQTNYGYTF
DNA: TGTGCCAGCAGTGCTCCCGTTGGGGGACAGACCAACTATGGCTACACCTTC

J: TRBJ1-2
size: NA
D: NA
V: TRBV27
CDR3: CASSLSLRDRGYGYTF
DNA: NA

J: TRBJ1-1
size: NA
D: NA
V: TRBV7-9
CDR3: CASSLGTQDIEAFF
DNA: TGTGCCAGCAGCTTAGGGACCCAAGACATTGAAGCTTTCTTT

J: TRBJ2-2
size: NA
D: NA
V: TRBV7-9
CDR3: CASTLGDVRGTGELFF
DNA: TGTGCCAGCACCCTAGGTGACGTACGGGGCACCGGGGAGCTGTTTTTT

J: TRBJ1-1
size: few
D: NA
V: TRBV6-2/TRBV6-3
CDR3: CASSYSVRAEAFF
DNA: TGTGCCAGCAGTTACTCGGTTCGGGCTGAAGCTTTCTTT

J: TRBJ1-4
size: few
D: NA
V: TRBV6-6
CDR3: CASSRDRNNEKLFF
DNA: TGTGCCAGCAGCCGGGACCGGAATAATGAAAAACTGTTTTTT

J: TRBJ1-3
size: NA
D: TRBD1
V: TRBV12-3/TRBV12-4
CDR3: CASSPQGSSGNTIYF
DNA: TGTGCCAGCAGTCCACAGGGGAGCTCTGGAAACACCATATATTTT

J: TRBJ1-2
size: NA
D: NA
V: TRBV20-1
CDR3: CSSRGAAANYGYTF
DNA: TGCAGTTCCAGAGGGGCAGCGGCTAACTATGGCTACACCTTC

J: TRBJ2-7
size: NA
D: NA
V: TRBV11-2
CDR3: CASSLDGTVEAWGAYEQYF
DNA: TGTGCCAGCAGCTTAGATGGGACAGTCGAAGCGTGGGGGGCCTACGAGCAGTACTTC